This TCR beta chain was identified during a study of spatial heterogeneity in lung cancer. Time point: sample taken at primary tumor resection. This clonotype was observed at least ten times. TCRdb recomputed calls from the 5' RACE reads with MiXCR, one row per CDR3 protein. Altogether around 45,000 distinct CDR3 sequences are present, approximately 15% being singletons, with the ten largest covering 55% to 60%. Trimming took 5 bases from V and 4 from J; bases not matched to a gene: 7. The CDR3 totals 15 residues. Germline assignment: CDR1 SGHNT and CDR2 YYREEE (reference sequence). The source is a male donor with early-stage non-small cell lung cancer. The chain couples TRBV5-4 to TRBJ2-1, with 9 bases lining up with TRBD1. The source was PBMCs, collected at surgery. The CDR3 loop is CASSLRTGEYNEQFF. CDR3 DNA sequence: TGTGCCAGCAGTTTACGGACAGGGGAATACAATGAGCAGTTCTTC.